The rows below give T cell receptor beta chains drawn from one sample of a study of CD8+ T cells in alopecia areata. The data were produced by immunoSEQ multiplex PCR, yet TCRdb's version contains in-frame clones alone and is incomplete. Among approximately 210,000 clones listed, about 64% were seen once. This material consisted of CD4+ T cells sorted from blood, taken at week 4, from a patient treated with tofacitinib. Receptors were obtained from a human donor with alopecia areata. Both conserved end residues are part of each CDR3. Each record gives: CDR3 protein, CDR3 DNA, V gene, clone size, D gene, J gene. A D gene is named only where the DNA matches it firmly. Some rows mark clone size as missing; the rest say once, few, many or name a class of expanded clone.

cdr3_aa: CSVTLGAQETQYF
cdr3_nt: TGCAGTGTGACGCTAGGAGCCCAAGAGACCCAGTACTTC
v_call: TRBV29-1
clone_size: once
d_call: NA
j_call: TRBJ2-5

cdr3_aa: CSVEPQGGTTDTQYF
cdr3_nt: TGCAGCGTTGAACCCCAGGGGGGGACAACAGATACGCAGTATTTT
v_call: TRBV29-1
clone_size: NA
d_call: NA
j_call: TRBJ2-3

cdr3_aa: CASTQGQTNTGELFF
cdr3_nt: TGCGCCAGTACCCAGGGACAGACCAACACCGGGGAGCTGTTTTTT
v_call: TRBV5-1
clone_size: few
d_call: TRBD1
j_call: TRBJ2-2

cdr3_aa: CASSLVGADTQYF
cdr3_nt: TGTGCCAGCAGCTTAGTGGGGGCAGATACGCAGTATTTT
v_call: TRBV7-2
clone_size: NA
d_call: NA
j_call: TRBJ2-3

cdr3_aa: CASSEQGSVNTEAFF
cdr3_nt: TGTGCCAGCAGTGAACAGGGGTCGGTCAACACTGAAGCTTTCTTT
v_call: TRBV2
clone_size: NA
d_call: NA
j_call: TRBJ1-1

cdr3_aa: CASSLSGWAFF
cdr3_nt: TGTGCCAGCAGTTTGTCAGGGTGGGCTTTCTTT
v_call: TRBV28
clone_size: NA
d_call: NA
j_call: TRBJ1-1

cdr3_aa: CASSLDQTGNYGYTF
cdr3_nt: TGTGCCAGCAGCTTAGATCAGACGGGGAACTATGGCTACACCTTC
v_call: TRBV5-4
clone_size: NA
d_call: NA
j_call: TRBJ1-2

cdr3_aa: CASPSPFGKQYF
cdr3_nt: TGTGCCAGCCCTTCCCCGTTTGGCAAGCAGTACTTC
v_call: TRBV6-6
clone_size: NA
d_call: NA
j_call: TRBJ2-7

cdr3_aa: CASSPQDRRLTGELFF
cdr3_nt: TGTGCCAGCTCACCCCAGGACAGGCGCCTCACCGGGGAGCTGTTTTTT
v_call: TRBV18
clone_size: once
d_call: TRBD1
j_call: TRBJ2-2

cdr3_aa: CASSSQRGAYNEQFF
cdr3_nt: TGTGCCAGCAGCTCCCAGCGGGGGGCTTACAATGAGCAGTTCTTC
v_call: TRBV7-2
clone_size: once
d_call: TRBD2
j_call: TRBJ2-1

cdr3_aa: CASSLWVTGNSPLHF
cdr3_nt: TGTGCCAGCAGTTTATGGGTGACAGGGAATTCACCCCTCCACTTT
v_call: TRBV28
clone_size: NA
d_call: TRBD1
j_call: TRBJ1-6

cdr3_aa: CAWSHPPGSYGYTF
cdr3_nt: TGTGCCTGGAGTCACCCCCCCGGGAGCTATGGCTACACCTTC
v_call: TRBV30
clone_size: once
d_call: NA
j_call: TRBJ1-2

cdr3_aa: CASSFAGGRTGGELFF
cdr3_nt: TGTGCCAGCAGCTTTGCGGGGGGCCGAACAGGCGGGGAGCTGTTTTTT
v_call: TRBV11-1
clone_size: few
d_call: TRBD2
j_call: TRBJ2-2

cdr3_aa: CAWSVQVALGGYTF
cdr3_nt: TGTGCCTGGAGTGTACAGGTCGCCCTGGGTGGCTACACCTTC
v_call: TRBV30
clone_size: NA
d_call: NA
j_call: TRBJ1-2

cdr3_aa: CASSIPSGRTPYGYTF
cdr3_nt: TGTGCCAGTAGTATACCTTCGGGCAGAACACCCTATGGCTACACCTTC
v_call: TRBV19
clone_size: NA
d_call: NA
j_call: TRBJ1-2

cdr3_aa: CASSINGNTGELFF
cdr3_nt: TGTGCCAGTAGTATAAACGGAAACACCGGGGAGCTGTTTTTT
v_call: TRBV19
clone_size: NA
d_call: NA
j_call: TRBJ2-2